The 22 T cell receptor beta chains below were found in one sample sequenced in a study of regulatory T cells in long-lasting Graves disease. As for time point: newly diagnosed GD, antithyroid drugs for less than 3 months. PBMC-derived RNA was used for the TCR library. Building the TCR beta libraries relied on iRepertoire HTBI primers, and CDR3 regions underwent Arm-PCR. TCRdb called the multiplex PCR reads again in MiXCR, with one record for every CDR3 protein. This table holds roughly 560,000 distinct CDR3 sequences, roughly 16% found once. The same sample was also used in a study of T cells in Graves' hyperthyroidism and ophthalmopathy.

The sequences come from peripheral blood mononuclear cells (PBMCs), collected at new diagnosis, from a patient treated with antithyroid drugs. These receptors were collected from a woman aged 40 to 65 with Graves disease.

This clonotype appeared many times. The DNA of the CDR3 is TGTGCCAGCAGCCCAGAGAGTTACCACTCTGGAAACACCATATATTTT. The encoded protein is CASSPESYHSGNTIYF. V usage is TRBV12-3 or TRBV12-4 and J usage is TRBJ1-3, with no clear D. Trimming removed 6 bases from V and 0 bases from J, with 15 bases in between. The CDR3 is 16 residues long.

To note about this clonotype: Since a much larger clone is just one base distant, this may be a read error. This chain connects TRBV28 to TRBJ1-1, with D perhaps TRBD1 (5 bases). The CDR3 sequence is 14 residues long. Trimming left V 3 bases short and J 6 bases short, with 14 bases between. Germline V gene lookup returns CDR1 MDHEN and CDR2 SYDVKM. CDR3 DNA sequence: TGTGCCAGCAGTTTCCTTAGGGGAGGGGCTGAAGCTTTCTTT. This translates into CASSFLRGGAEAFF.

Many counts were recorded for this clonotype. The rearrangement uses TRBV18 and TRBJ2-3; 7 bases agree with TRBD1. Germline CDR1 KGHSH, CDR2 LQKENI. The ends lost 3 bases at V and 2 bases at J; junction bases unmatched: 8. The CDR3 has 16 residues. The CDR3 loop is CASSPGQASLTDTQYF. The CDR3 region has the DNA TGTGCCAGCTCACCCGGACAGGCCTCCCTCACAGATACGCAGTATTTT.

The table lists this clonotype with a few counts. The chain carries TRBV7-9 and TRBJ2-5; tentative D call: TRBD2 (5 bases). Trimming removed 2 bases at V and 1 base at J, with 11 bases between. Germline CDR1 and CDR2: SEHNR and FQNEAQ (reference sequence). There are 15 residues in the CDR3. CDR3 protein: CASSLFLRVQETQYF. In DNA form, the CDR3 reads TGTGCCAGCAGCTTATTCCTGCGGGTCCAAGAGACCCAGTACTTC.

This clonotype was observed a handful of times. This chain connects TRBV20-1 to TRBJ2-1; a weak D match, TRBD1 (5 bases). CDR3 length: 14 amino acids. Trimming cost V 2 bases and J 8 bases, with 16 bases left between them. Germline-derived CDR1 and CDR2 are DFQATT and SNEGSKA (reference sequence). For the CDR3, the DNA is TGCAGTGCTAGAACTTCAGGGCCGAGCGATGAGCAGTTCTTC. Its translation is CSARTSGPSDEQFF.

There are a few counts of this clonotype. The chain carries TRBV20-1 and TRBJ2-3, with 8 nucleotides matching TRBD2. The CDR3 sequence is 13 residues long. The V gene end was trimmed by 3 bases and the J gene end by 6 bases; junction bases not matched to a gene: 5. Germline assignment: CDR1 DFQATT and CDR2 SNEGSKA (reference sequence). The CDR3 bases are TGCAGTGCTAGCGGGGGGGCCCCCGATACGCAGTATTTT. This gives the protein CSASGGAPDTQYF.

The rearrangement links TRBV7-9 to TRBJ2-1, with TRBD1 as a possible D gene (6 bases). V shed 1 base and J shed 2 bases, with 9 bases lying between them. This CDR3 region has 15 residues. The germline CDR1 and CDR2 sequences are SEHNR and FQNEAQ (reference sequence). In DNA form, the CDR3 reads TGTGCCAGCAGCTTAGGCAGGGGTCCCTACAATGAGCAGTTCTTC. Translating gives CASSLGRGPYNEQFF.

This clonotype showed up just a few times. The rearrangement joins TRBV6-9 to TRBJ1-1, with D possibly TRBD1 on 5 matching bases. Trimming cost V 3 bases and J 6 bases, with 14 bases left between them. The CDR3 has 14 amino acids. CDR1 and CDR2 (germline): MNHGY, SVAAGI. Written as DNA, the CDR3 is TGTGCCAGCAGTTACGTCGGGGCCAACTCTGAAGCTTTCTTT. Translated, it gives CASSYVGANSEAFF.

This clonotype was recorded many times. V and J are TRBV30 and TRBJ2-2, with D unresolved. The germline gives CDR1 GTSNPN, CDR2 SVGIG (reference sequence). The CDR3 runs to 11 residues. Trimming removed 3 bases at V and 6 bases at J, with 5 bases between. CDR3 sequence reads: CAWRGSGELFF. CDR3 DNA sequence: TGTGCCTGGAGGGGTTCCGGGGAGCTGTTTTTT.

The chain uses TRBV5-1 and TRBJ2-5; 7 positions agree with TRBD1. The V gene end was trimmed by 2 bases and the J gene end by 2 bases; junction bases not matched to a gene: 3. Germline V gives CDR1 SGHRS, CDR2 YFSETQ. The CDR3 is 14 amino acids. Written as DNA, the CDR3 is TGCGCCAGCAGCTTAACAGGGGTTCAAGAGACCCAGTACTTC. It specifies CASSLTGVQETQYF.

The count of this clonotype is one. The gene calls are TRBV30 and TRBJ1-5; D call uncertain. Germline CDR1 reads GTSNPN; CDR2 reads SVGIG (reference sequence). The ends were cut back, 0 bases at V and 3 bases at J, with 6 bases in the middle. This CDR3 spans 13 amino acids. The CDR3 DNA is TGTGCCTGGAGTGTTTCCAACAATCAGCCCCAGCATTTT. This translates into CAWSVSNNQPQHF.

This clonotype was detected many times. J is TRBJ1-5 and V is TRBV18; D is possibly TRBD1 (6 bases). This CDR3 has 14 amino acids. V shed 8 bases and J shed 0 bases, with 11 bases lying between them. CDR1 is KGHSH and CDR2 is LQKENI in the germline V gene. The CDR3 DNA follows: TGTGCCAGCACAGGGTCGCATAGCAATCAGCCCCAGCATTTT. This gives the protein CASTGSHSNQPQHF.

V gene TRBV11-1 combines with J gene TRBJ2-6, with D unclear. CDR1 and CDR2 (germline): SGHAT, FQDESV (reference sequence). CDR3 length: 16 amino acids. Trimming cost V 5 bases and J 0 bases, with 11 bases left between them. CDR3 protein: CASSPELHSGANVLTF. The DNA for the CDR3 is TGTGCCAGCAGCCCTGAACTTCACTCTGGGGCCAACGTCCTGACTTTC.

The CDR3 reads CASRPRQGLPSGNTIYF. CDR3 nucleotides: TGTGCCAGTAGACCACGACAGGGGCTTCCATCTGGAAACACCATATATTTT. V and J are TRBV19 and TRBJ1-3; 8 nucleotides line up with TRBD1. V trimming: 6 bases; J trimming: 1 base; junction bases outside the gene matches: 11. The CDR3 runs 17 residues. Per germline, CDR1 LNHDA and CDR2 SQIVND (reference sequence).

This clonotype was detected once. This chain uses TRBV2 with TRBJ2-6; possible D gene TRBD2, 6 bases. The CDR3 sequence is 17 residues long. Germline V gene data show CDR1 as SNHLY and CDR2 as FYNNEI. V lost 3 bases, J lost 0 bases, and 12 bases lay in between. The CDR3 loop reads CASSEGGLSSGANVLTF. The CDR3 DNA is TGTGCCAGCAGTGAGGGGGGACTGAGCTCTGGGGCCAACGTCCTGACTTTC.

This chain joins TRBV5-6 and TRBJ2-7; 8 bases fit TRBD1. Looked up from germline, CDR1 is SGHDT and CDR2 is YYEEEE. The CDR3 is made up of 14 amino acids. V lost 4 bases to trimming and J lost 6 bases; unmatched junction nucleotides: 9. The CDR3 sequence: CASSVGQGLSEQYF. The CDR3, as DNA: TGTGCCAGCAGCGTTGGACAGGGTTTGAGCGAGCAGTACTTC.

This chain connects TRBV2 to TRBJ2-7; D gene unclear. The CDR3 loop spans 15 amino acids. V lost 3 bases and J 0 bases, leaving 12 bases between the germline ends. The germline V gene encodes CDR1 SNHLY and CDR2 FYNNEI. In DNA, the CDR3 is TGTGCCAGCAGTGAGAATAACATCTTCTCCTACGAGCAGTACTTC. This encodes CASSENNIFSYEQYF. The entire variable domain, with the rest obtained from reference TRBV2 and TRBJ2-7, is as follows: EPEVTQTPSHQVTQMGQEVILRCVPISNHLYFYWYRQILGQKVEFLVSFYNNEISEKSEIFDDQFSVERPDGSNFTLKIRSTKLEDSAMYFCASSENNIFSYEQYFGPGTRLTVT.

There are many counts of this clonotype. The rearrangement links TRBV28 to TRBJ1-2; D ambiguous. The germline V gene encodes CDR1 MDHEN and CDR2 SYDVKM. V lost 3 bases, J lost 8 bases, and 16 bases lay in between. This CDR3 contains 14 residues. As DNA, the CDR3 is TGTGCCAGCAGTTTGTTTATCACCAACGGAGGCTACACCTTC. Its translation: CASSLFITNGGYTF.

In its sample, this clonotype was seen many times. The V gene is TRBV2, the J gene TRBJ1-2; D not certain. From germline, CDR1 is SNHLY and CDR2 FYNNEI. CDR3 size: 12 residues. Trimming took 6 bases from V and 4 from J, leaving 9 bases between them. The CDR3: CASRRVGYGYTF. For the CDR3, the DNA is TGTGCCAGCAGGAGGGTCGGCTATGGCTACACCTTC.

This clonotype was picked up a small number of times. V usage is TRBV6-1 and J usage is TRBJ1-5, with D hard to call. Germline-derived CDR1 and CDR2 are MNHNS and SASEGT. Trimming took 2 bases from V and 4 from J, leaving 6 bases between them. This CDR3 is built from 13 residues. The chain's CDR3 is CASSEHDNQPQHF. The DNA of the CDR3 is TGTGCCAGCAGTGAACACGATAATCAGCCCCAGCATTTT.

This clonotype showed up many times. The chain is built from TRBV28 and TRBJ2-7; D not certain. The CDR3 extends over 14 amino acids. V gave up 2 bases and J gave up 3 bases, with 11 bases separating them. Germline lookup yields CDR1 MDHEN and CDR2 SYDVKM. CDR3 sequence (DNA): TGTGCCAGCAGTTTAATTTCTTACAGCTACGAGCAGTACTTC. Protein: CASSLISYSYEQYF.

The CDR3 bases are TGTGCCAGTAGTATCACTAGCGGGGGCTCGGAGACCCAGTACTTC. Residues: CASSITSGGSETQYF. The gene calls are TRBV19 and TRBJ2-5; the match to TRBD2 covers 11 bases. The CDR3 totals 15 residues. Germline V gene sequence: CDR1 LNHDA, CDR2 SQIVND (reference sequence). Trimming cost V 3 bases and J 5 bases; bases outside gene matches: 5.